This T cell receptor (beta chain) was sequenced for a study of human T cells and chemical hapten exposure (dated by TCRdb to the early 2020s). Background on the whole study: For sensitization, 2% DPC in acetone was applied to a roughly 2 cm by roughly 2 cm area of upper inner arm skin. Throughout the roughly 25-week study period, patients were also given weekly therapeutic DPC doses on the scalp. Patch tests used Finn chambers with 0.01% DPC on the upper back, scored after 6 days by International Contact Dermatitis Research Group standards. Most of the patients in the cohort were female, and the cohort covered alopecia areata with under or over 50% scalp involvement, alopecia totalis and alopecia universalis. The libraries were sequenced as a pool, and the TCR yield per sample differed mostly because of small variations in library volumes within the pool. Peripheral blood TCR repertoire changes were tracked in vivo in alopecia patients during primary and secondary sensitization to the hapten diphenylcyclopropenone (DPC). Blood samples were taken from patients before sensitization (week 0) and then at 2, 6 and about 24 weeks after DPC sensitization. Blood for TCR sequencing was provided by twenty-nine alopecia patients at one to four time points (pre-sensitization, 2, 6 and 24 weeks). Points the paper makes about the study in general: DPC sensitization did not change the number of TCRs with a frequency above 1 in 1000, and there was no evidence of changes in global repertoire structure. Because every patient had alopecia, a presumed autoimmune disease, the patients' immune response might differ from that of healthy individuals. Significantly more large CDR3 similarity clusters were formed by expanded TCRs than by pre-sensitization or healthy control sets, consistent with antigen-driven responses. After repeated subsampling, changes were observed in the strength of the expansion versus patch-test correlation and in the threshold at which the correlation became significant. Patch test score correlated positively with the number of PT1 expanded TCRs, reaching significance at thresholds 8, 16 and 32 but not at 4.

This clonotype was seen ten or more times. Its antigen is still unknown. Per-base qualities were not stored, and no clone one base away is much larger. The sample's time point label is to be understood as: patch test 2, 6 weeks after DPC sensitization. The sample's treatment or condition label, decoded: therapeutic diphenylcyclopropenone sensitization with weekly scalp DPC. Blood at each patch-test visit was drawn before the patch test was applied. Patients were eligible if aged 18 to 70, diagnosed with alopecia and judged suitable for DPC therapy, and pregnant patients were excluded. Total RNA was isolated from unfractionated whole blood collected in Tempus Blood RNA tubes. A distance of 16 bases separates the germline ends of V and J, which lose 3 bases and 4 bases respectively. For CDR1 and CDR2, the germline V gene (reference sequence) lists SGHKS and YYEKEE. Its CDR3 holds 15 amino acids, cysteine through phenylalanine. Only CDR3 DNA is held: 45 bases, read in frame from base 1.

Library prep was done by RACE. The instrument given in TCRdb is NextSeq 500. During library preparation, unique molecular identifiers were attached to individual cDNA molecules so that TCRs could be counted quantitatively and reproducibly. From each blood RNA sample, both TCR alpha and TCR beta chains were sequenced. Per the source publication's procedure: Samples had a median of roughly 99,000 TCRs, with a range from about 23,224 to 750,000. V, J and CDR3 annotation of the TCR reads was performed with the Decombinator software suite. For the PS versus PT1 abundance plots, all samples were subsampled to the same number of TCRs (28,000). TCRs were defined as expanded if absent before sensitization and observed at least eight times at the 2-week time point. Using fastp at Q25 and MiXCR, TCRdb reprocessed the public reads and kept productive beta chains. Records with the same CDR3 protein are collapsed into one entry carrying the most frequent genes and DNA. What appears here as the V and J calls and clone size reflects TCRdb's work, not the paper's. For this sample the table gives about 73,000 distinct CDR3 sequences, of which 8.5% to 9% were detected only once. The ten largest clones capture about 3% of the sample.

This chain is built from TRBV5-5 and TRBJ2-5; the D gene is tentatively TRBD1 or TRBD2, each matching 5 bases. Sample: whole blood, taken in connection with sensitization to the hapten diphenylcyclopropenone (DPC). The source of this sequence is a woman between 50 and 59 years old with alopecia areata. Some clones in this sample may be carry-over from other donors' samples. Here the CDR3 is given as CASSSREGSGETQYF. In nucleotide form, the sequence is TGTGCCAGCAGCTCCAGGGAAGGGAGTGGAGAGACCCAGTACTTC.